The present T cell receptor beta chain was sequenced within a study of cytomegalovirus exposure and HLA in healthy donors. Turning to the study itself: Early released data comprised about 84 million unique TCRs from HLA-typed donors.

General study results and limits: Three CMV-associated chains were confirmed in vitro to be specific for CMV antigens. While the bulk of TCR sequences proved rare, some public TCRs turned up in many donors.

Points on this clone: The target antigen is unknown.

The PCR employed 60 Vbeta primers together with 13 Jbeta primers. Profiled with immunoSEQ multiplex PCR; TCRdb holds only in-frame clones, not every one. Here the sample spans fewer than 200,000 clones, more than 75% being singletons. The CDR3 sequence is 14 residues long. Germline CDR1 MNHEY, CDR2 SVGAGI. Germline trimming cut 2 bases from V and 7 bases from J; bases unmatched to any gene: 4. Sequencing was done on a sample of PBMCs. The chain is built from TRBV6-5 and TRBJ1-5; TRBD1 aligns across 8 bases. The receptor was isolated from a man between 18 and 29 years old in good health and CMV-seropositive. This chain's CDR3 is CASSYGQGGQPQHF. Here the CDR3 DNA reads TGTGCCAGCAGTTACGGACAGGGAGGACAGCCCCAGCATTTT.